Reported below is one TCR beta chain. Its cognate antigen is unknown. The CDR3 totals 17 residues. Looked up from germline, CDR1 is MNHEY and CDR2 is SMNVEV (reference sequence). Germline trimming cut 5 bases from V and 0 bases from J; bases unmatched to any gene: 8. The data were produced by immunoSEQ multiplex PCR, yet TCRdb's version contains in-frame clones alone and is incomplete. The table lists about 590,000 clones, nearly 97% of them singletons. The data were obtained in a study of shared clonotypes between healthy human individuals. General study findings and limits: Sampling covered blood only; tissue repertoires likely differ. In having few donors, the study represented limited genetic and exposure-history diversity.

Naive CD8 cells comprised CD45RO-negative, CCR7-positively selected cells, excluding terminally differentiated effector memory CD45RA+ cells. Study donors comprised healthy, HIV-negative adults devoid of recent acute infection or vaccination. The genes are TRBV27 and TRBJ1-4; the match to TRBD1 covers 8 bases. The specimen was naive CD8+ T cells sorted from blood. The TCR comes from a woman aged 25 to 45 in good health. CDR3 sequence (DNA): TGTGCCAGCAGTCCTCAGGACAGGGAGGCAACTAATGAAAAACTGTTTTTT. As protein: CASSPQDREATNEKLFF.